This TCR beta chain was identified in a study of shared clonotypes between healthy human individuals. Study background: Every donor yielded three CD4 naive, three CD4 memory, two CD8 naive and one CD8 memory plate.

Data came from immunoSEQ multiplex PCR; TCRdb stores just in-frame clones and leaves some out. The table records roughly 2.5 million clones, around 90% of them present only once. A CD45RA-negative memory subset and a CD45RA+ naive subset were separated from the CD4+ cells. The origin of this receptor is a man aged 18 to 29 in good health. The sample was naive CD4+ T cells sorted from blood. The subset denotes: CD45RA+ positively selected.

The CDR3 coding sequence is TGTGCCAGCAGCTTCGAGGTCTCTGGGGCCAACGTCCTGACTTTC. This translates into CASSFEVSGANVLTF. The J gene is TRBJ2-6, the V gene TRBV13, with D uncertain. The germline V gene encodes CDR1 PRHDT and CDR2 FYEKMQ (reference sequence). V lost 3 bases, J lost 0 bases, and 6 bases lay in between. The CDR3 extends over 15 amino acids.